The rows below give T cell receptor beta chains drawn from one sample of a study of shared clonotypes between healthy human individuals. Sequencing used immunoSEQ multiplex PCR; TCRdb keeps in-frame clones, though not all of them. The data show some 500,000 clones, 90% to 96% seen once. Sequences were obtained from naive CD4+ T cells sorted from blood. Every receptor here comes from a woman aged 25 to 39 in good health. Each CDR3 is given with its conserved first and last residue. D genes are given only for firm matches. The size entry is marked missing in some rows and otherwise reads once, few, many or a size class.

v_gene,d_gene,abundance,j_gene,CDR3aa,CDR3nt
TRBV6-5,TRBD1,once,TRBJ1-1,CASSRQGGTEAFF,TGTGCCAGCAGTCGACAGGGGGGCACTGAAGCTTTCTTT
TRBV5-4,TRBD1,-,TRBJ1-6,CASSPPGQGVPGSSPLHF,TGTGCCAGCAGCCCACCGGGACAGGGCGTCCCTGGGAGTTCACCCCTCCACTTT
TRBV6-6,-,-,TRBJ2-7,CASSRRGGDSYEQYF,TGTGCCAGCAGCCGCCGAGGCGGGGACTCCTACGAGCAGTACTTC
TRBV28,TRBD2,-,TRBJ2-5,CASTPGGFLYQETQYF,TGTGCCAGCACACCGGGAGGCTTTTTGTACCAAGAGACCCAGTACTTC
TRBV25-1,TRBD1,-,TRBJ2-7,CASSETGARSYEQYF,TGTGCCAGCAGTGAAACAGGGGCGCGCTCCTACGAGCAGTACTTC
TRBV19,TRBD1,-,TRBJ2-6,CASSGRGLPGANVLTF,TGTGCCAGTAGTGGCAGGGGGCTTCCTGGGGCCAACGTCCTGACTTTC
TRBV7-9,-,-,TRBJ2-3,CASSPSTDTQYF,TGTGCCAGCAGCCCATCAACAGATACGCAGTATTTT
TRBV18,-,-,TRBJ1-4,CASSPRTLTTNEKLFF,TGTGCCAGCTCTCCAAGGACTCTAACAACTAATGAAAAACTGTTTTTT
TRBV2,TRBD1,-,TRBJ2-7,CASSGQGIAYEQYF,TGTGCCAGCAGCGGACAGGGGATTGCCTACGAGCAGTACTTC
TRBV7-9,-,-,TRBJ1-4,CASSLSSGANEKLFF,TGTGCCAGCAGCTTATCCAGTGGGGCTAATGAAAAACTGTTTTTT
TRBV6-5,TRBD1,-,TRBJ1-1,CASRDRETEAFF,TGTGCCAGCAGGGACAGGGAAACTGAAGCTTTCTTT
TRBV18,TRBD2,-,TRBJ2-1,CASSPIEGLAGGPSVNEQFF,TGTGCCAGCTCACCAATAGAGGGACTAGCGGGAGGGCCATCGGTGAATGAGCAGTTCTTC
TRBV7-9,-,-,TRBJ1-5,CASSLGTGSTSQPQHF,TGTGCCAGCAGCTTAGGTACTGGCAGCACCAGCCAGCCCCAGCATTTT
TRBV6-1,-,once,TRBJ1-1,CASSETVPNTEAFF,TGTGCCAGCAGTGAGACAGTACCGAACACTGAAGCTTTCTTT
TRBV19,TRBD2,-,TRBJ2-7,CASSPRTSGTYEQYF,TGTGCCAGTAGTCCCCGGACTAGCGGCACCTACGAGCAGTACTTC
TRBV5-4,TRBD2,-,TRBJ2-7,CASSPGWAGGAYEQYF,TGTGCCAGCAGCCCCGGTTGGGCGGGAGGCGCCTACGAGCAGTACTTC
TRBV5-6,-,-,TRBJ2-5,CASSPRGTQETQYF,TGTGCCAGCAGCCCCCGTGGGACCCAAGAGACCCAGTACTTC
TRBV5-1,TRBD2,once,TRBJ2-7,CASSSYIGTSGEQYF,TGCGCCAGCAGCTCCTACATCGGGACTAGCGGCGAGCAGTACTTC
TRBV7-2,-,-,TRBJ2-1,CASRQHGGLGPYNEQFF,TGTGCCAGCAGGCAACATGGGGGGCTAGGCCCCTACAATGAGCAGTTCTTC
TRBV11-3,-,-,TRBJ2-3,CASSLGLTSTDTQYF,TGTGCCAGCAGCTTAGGCCTAACCTCCACAGATACGCAGTATTTT
TRBV7-6,TRBD1,-,TRBJ2-5,CASSAQWDRGQETQYF,TGTGCCAGCAGCGCTCAATGGGACAGGGGGCAAGAGACCCAGTACTTC
TRBV2,-,once,TRBJ1-1,CASNRDTSTPTEAFF,TGTGCCAGCAACCGGGACACCTCTACGCCCACTGAAGCTTTCTTT
TRBV6-1,-,-,TRBJ2-7,CATGWLYEQYF,TGTGCCACGGGTTGGCTCTACGAGCAGTACTTC
TRBV28,-,-,TRBJ1-1,CASIRGTEAFF,TGTGCCAGCATACGTGGGACTGAAGCTTTCTTT
TRBV19,-,-,TRBJ1-1,CASSIEEWRAHPNTEAFF,TGTGCCAGTAGTATAGAGGAGTGGCGGGCCCACCCGAACACTGAAGCTTTCTTT
TRBV7-9,-,-,TRBJ1-4,CASSFTEGEKLFF,TGTGCCAGCAGCTTCACCGAGGGTGAAAAACTGTTTTTT
TRBV10-2,-,-,TRBJ1-3,CASRGIQGPGNTIYF,TGCGCCAGCAGAGGAATCCAGGGTCCTGGAAACACCATATATTTT
TRBV6-1,-,-,TRBJ2-7,CASSDPRTLSLSYEQYF,TGTGCCAGCAGTGACCCCCGGACCCTCTCTCTCTCCTACGAGCAGTACTTC
TRBV7-2,-,-,TRBJ2-7,CASTPPAGFMGEQYF,TGTGCCAGCACCCCCCCGGCAGGGTTTATGGGCGAGCAGTACTTC
TRBV19,-,-,TRBJ2-2,CASSVSGTGELFF,TGTGCCAGTAGTGTCAGCGGCACCGGGGAGCTGTTTTTT
TRBV6-5,-,once,TRBJ1-4,CASSYSRGTTNEKLFF,TGTGCCAGCAGTTACTCGAGAGGGACAACTAATGAAAAACTGTTTTTT
TRBV27,TRBD2,-,TRBJ2-1,CASSARLAGALYNEQFF,TGTGCCAGCAGTGCACGACTAGCGGGAGCCCTCTACAATGAGCAGTTCTTC
TRBV2,-,-,TRBJ2-7,CASSPGGTYEQYF,TGTGCCAGCAGCCCTGGCGGGACCTACGAGCAGTACTTC
TRBV11-2,-,once,TRBJ1-2,CASSQEVTHNYGYTF,TGTGCCAGCAGCCAAGAGGTCACTCATAACTATGGCTACACCTTC
TRBV2,-,-,TRBJ2-2,CASQQGNTGELFF,TGTGCCAGCCAGCAGGGGAACACCGGGGAGCTGTTTTTT
TRBV5-6,TRBD1,-,TRBJ1-2,CASSSPGQGDGYTF,TGTGCCAGCAGTTCACCGGGACAGGGTGATGGCTACACCTTC
TRBV7-8,TRBD1,-,TRBJ2-5,CASSSGTGFETQYF,TGTGCCAGCAGCTCAGGGACAGGGTTCGAGACCCAGTACTTC
TRBV14,-,-,TRBJ2-7,CASSQALRTLGTDEQYF,TGTGCCAGCAGCCAAGCTCTCCGGACATTAGGAACTGACGAGCAGTACTTC
TRBV6-5,-,-,TRBJ2-6,CASSYSRVSGANVLTF,TGTGCCAGCAGTTATTCCAGGGTCTCTGGGGCCAACGTCCTGACTTTC
TRBV5-4,-,-,TRBJ2-5,CASSYSSSPVETQYF,TGTGCCAGCAGCTACTCGTCTAGCCCCGTTGAGACCCAGTACTTC
TRBV2,-,few,TRBJ2-7,CASSDQGSSYEQYF,TGTGCCAGCAGTGATCAGGGTAGCTCCTACGAGCAGTACTTC
TRBV27,TRBD1,-,TRBJ1-5,CASSSDRGSNQPQHF,TGTGCCAGCAGTTCCGACAGGGGTAGCAATCAGCCCCAGCATTTT
TRBV18,-,-,TRBJ1-1,CASSPLSGEDTEAFF,TGTGCCAGCTCACCACTTTCCGGGGAGGACACTGAAGCTTTCTTT
TRBV4-1,-,-,TRBJ1-1,CASSQEGLRGVRTEAFF,TGCGCCAGCAGCCAAGAGGGCCTGCGGGGCGTCAGGACTGAAGCTTTCTTT
TRBV6-5,TRBD2,-,TRBJ2-7,CASSYSMWEGYEQYF,TGTGCCAGCAGTTACTCGATGTGGGAGGGCTACGAGCAGTACTTC
TRBV2,-,-,TRBJ2-1,CASSRDAFNEQFF,TGTGCCAGCAGCCGGGACGCCTTTAATGAGCAGTTCTTC
TRBV5-6,-,-,TRBJ1-2,CASSLASTGYSYGYTF,TGTGCCAGCAGCTTGGCCAGTACAGGGTATAGCTATGGCTACACCTTC
TRBV5-4,TRBD2,-,TRBJ2-7,CASSRPSGGRNSYEQYF,TGTGCCAGCAGCCGGCCTTCGGGCGGGAGAAATAGCTACGAGCAGTACTTC
TRBV2,-,-,TRBJ2-7,CASRNRLVYEQYF,TGTGCCAGCAGAAACAGGCTAGTCTACGAGCAGTACTTC
TRBV7-9,-,-,TRBJ2-2,CASTPPPLENTGELFF,TGTGCCAGCACTCCCCCGCCACTAGAGAACACCGGGGAGCTGTTTTTT
TRBV28,-,-,TRBJ1-1,CASSLAVSGSEAFF,TGTGCCAGCAGTTTAGCCGTCTCAGGTAGTGAAGCTTTCTTT